The entry below gives a single T cell receptor beta chain sequence along with its context. Its recognized antigen is unknown. Sequence at one end of the junction differs from germline and may be a read error. This sample is part of a study of blood T cell repertoires in COVID-19 (TCRdb year 2020). Context from the whole study: Samples from collaborators originated in the United States, Italy and Spain and spanned both the acute and convalescent phases of COVID-19. The prospective study material was composed of cDNA or gDNA derived from T cells, B-cell-depleted T cells, or PBMCs. Deeply sampled blood TCRbeta repertoires from subjects exposed to, actively infected with, or recovered from COVID-19 were included in the dataset. The repertoires were made available in a free public database intended to serve as a resource for research on the immune response to SARS-CoV-2. The samples were drawn from the first 160 participants of the ongoing ImmuneRACE study and from over a thousand subjects provided by 6 global collaborators. A de-identified subject ID, COVID-19 status, age in years and sex were almost always included in the sample metadata. Where available, HLA class I and class II types were obtained from metadata supplied by the sample provider rather than from assay-based typing.

TCRbeta CDR3 regions were amplified from genomic DNA by means of the immunoSEQ Assay, a bias-controlled multiplex PCR. Per the authors' processing: The number of nucleated cells in each sample was estimated from the amplification of reference gene primers within the assay. To quantify the absolute abundance of each unique TCRbeta CDR3 rearrangement, sequence reads were collapsed and filtered. Productive Simpson clonality was computed per sample as the square root of Simpson's diversity index over productive rearrangements. Not all clones reach the TCRdb copy of this immuneACCESS table, which keeps in-frame sequences only. Checked studies attribute under half of the gap to unresolved V genes and leave the rest unexplained. V, J and clone size derive from that table, while D and trimming were established from the DNA sequence. The sample contains 200,000 to 250,000 clones, about 83% of them found a single time. The top ten clonotypes cover 7.4% of the sample.

Each collaborating institution followed its own protocols to collect whole blood in K2EDTA tubes. Collaborator samples were shipped for TCRbeta analysis as frozen whole blood, isolated PBMCs, or DNA extracted from either sample type. Here is what the overall study found, with its caveats: The amount of clinical and demographic metadata varied by source and participant and was provided uncurated.

Material: peripheral blood. The clonotype was recovered from a woman aged 45-65 years with acute or convalescent COVID-19.

The DNA reads TGTGCCAGCAGTGCCGGGACTAGGTTACTTTTC. This sequence encodes CASSAGTRLLF. The chain links TRBV25-1 with TRBJ2-7; 8 middle bases align to TRBD2. Per the germline V gene, MGHDK is the CDR1 and SYGVNS is the CDR2. From the cysteine through the phenylalanine, the CDR3 covers 11 amino acids. Left in the record is the CDR3 DNA by itself, 33 bases read in frame from the first base.